What follows are 28 T cell receptor beta chains derived from one specimen sequenced in a study of OX40 agonist ivuxolimab in advanced cancers. Libraries were constructed by the immunoSEQ multiplex PCR assay. TCRdb limited this immuneACCESS table to in-frame rearrangements with V and J called. A share of clones is missing; checked studies link under half to unresolved V genes, and the rest is unexplained. A total of around 70,000 clones appear in this sample, 85% of them only once. The ten biggest clones cover 5.5% to 7% of the sample. The sample consisted of CD4+ or CD8+ T cells sorted from blood, taken in a trial of the OX40 agonist ivuxolimab. The receptors shown here come from an adult with an advanced solid tumor such as melanoma, head and neck, liver or kidney cancer.

The CDR3 loop reads CASSQGQVSSYEQYF. CDR3 coding DNA: TGTGCCAGCAGCCAGGGGCAGGTAAGCTCCTACGAGCAGTACTTC. This chain links TRBV13 with TRBJ2-7; weak D call: TRBD1 (6 bases). The CDR3 has 15 amino acids. Germline V gene lookup returns CDR1 PRHDT and CDR2 FYEKMQ (reference sequence). Trimming pared 5 bases from V and 0 bases from J, leaving 14 bases between.

In regard to this clone: Different DNA sequences within this sample yield the same CDR3. The V call is TRBV5-1, the J call TRBJ2-5; D call uncertain. Germline CDR1 is SGHRS and CDR2 is YFSETQ. Trimming cost V 2 bases and J 1 base, with 6 bases left between them. CDR3 size: 13 residues. The CDR3 bases are TGCGCCAGCAGCTTAGACACCCAAGAGACCCAGTACTTC. Residues: CASSLDTQETQYF.

This sequence joins TRBV7-3 and TRBJ2-5; no definite D call. The CDR3 spans 14 residues. Germline V CDR1 and CDR2: SGHTA, FQGTGA. Trimming took off 5 bases at V and 4 bases at J, with 14 bases between the two ends. CDR3 amino acids: CASSPAVNRETQYF. The CDR3 coding sequence is TGTGCCAGCAGCCCCGCGGTAAACCGAGAGACCCAGTACTTC.

The chain carries TRBV9 and TRBJ2-2, with D possibly matching TRBD2 (6 bases). Per germline, CDR1 SGDLS and CDR2 YYNGEE. Trimming cost V 0 bases and J 5 bases, with 11 bases left between them. The CDR3 extends over 15 amino acids. This CDR3 is CASSVADSGTGELFF. The CDR3 DNA follows: TGTGCCAGCAGCGTAGCAGATAGCGGAACCGGGGAGCTGTTTTTT.

The rearrangement uses TRBV7-9 and TRBJ1-6; possibly TRBD1 for D (6 bases). CDR3 length equals 15 residues. Germline loops: CDR1 SEHNR, CDR2 FQNEAQ (reference sequence). Trimming stripped 5 bases from V and 10 bases from J, with 18 bases between. The CDR3 region is CASSPSGQIISPLHF. The CDR3, as DNA: TGTGCCAGCAGCCCCTCGGGACAAATCATATCACCCCTCCACTTT.

This rearrangement joins TRBV21-1 to TRBJ2-7; TRBD1 reflects the table's D call only, with no check against the DNA. TRBV21-1 is labeled a pseudogene. This CDR3 has 15 residues. CDR3 in DNA: TGTGCCAGCAGCAAATTCCAGGAAAACTCCTACGAGCAGTACTTC. This encodes CASSKFQENSYEQYF.

This clone was recorded once. The gene calls are TRBV19 and TRBJ2-7; D possibly corresponds to TRBD2 (6 bases). The V and J ends lost 9 bases and 3 bases respectively, with 21 bases between them. There are 15 residues in the CDR3. Per the germline V gene, CDR1 is LNHDA and CDR2 is SQIVND (reference sequence). CDR3 nucleotides: TGTGCCAGAGAGAGGCTAGCGTGTATCCGCTACGAGCAGTACTTC. It encodes CARERLACIRYEQYF.

This chain connects TRBV6-1 to TRBJ1-2, with D tentatively TRBD1 (6 bases). The length of the CDR3 is 13 residues. Trimming stripped 8 bases from V and 4 bases from J, with 14 bases between. From germline, CDR1 is MNHNS and CDR2 SASEGT. As DNA, the CDR3 is TGTGCCAGCTCCCAAGGGGGACTCTATGGCTACACCTTC. Amino acids: CASSQGGLYGYTF.

The chain combines TRBV7-9 with TRBJ2-7, with 9 bases that match TRBD1. The CDR3 sequence is 14 residues long. The V gene end was trimmed by 2 bases and the J gene end by 3 bases; junction bases not matched to a gene: 2. The germline V gene has CDR1 SEHNR and CDR2 FQNEAQ (reference sequence). The CDR3 loop reads CASSLRDRVYEQYF. The CDR3 DNA follows: TGTGCCAGCAGCTTACGGGACAGGGTCTACGAGCAGTACTTC.

The chain carries TRBV30 and TRBJ2-2; possibly TRBD1 for D (5 bases). CDR3 length equals 12 residues. Germline assignment: CDR1 GTSNPN and CDR2 SVGIG (reference sequence). V was pared by 4 bases and J by 7 bases, with 10 bases between. CDR3 nucleotides: TGTGCCTGGAAGGGGCAGGACGGGGAGCTGTTTTTT. It specifies CAWKGQDGELFF.

The chain joins TRBV6-5 to TRBJ2-1; D might be TRBD2 (5 bases). In germline, CDR1 is MNHEY, CDR2 SVGAGI. This CDR3 contains 15 residues. V was shortened by 0 bases and J by 9 bases, with 15 bases between the two germline ends. The CDR3 DNA is TGTGCCAGCAGTTACTCGACCTCAAGGGAGAGTGAGCAGTTCTTC. This gives the protein CASSYSTSRESEQFF.

This chain connects TRBV2 to TRBJ1-2, with D unresolved. The CDR3 sequence is 16 residues long. CDR1 and CDR2 from the germline V gene are SNHLY and FYNNEI. Trimming left V 6 bases short and J 0 bases short, with 17 bases between. CDR3 bases: TGTGCCAGCAGGGAGCGACTTCTCGAAACTAACTATGGCTACACCTTC. It yields the protein CASRERLLETNYGYTF.

The chain recombines TRBV18 with TRBJ2-2, with unresolved D. The germline V gene has CDR1 KGHSH and CDR2 LQKENI. The V end lost 2 bases, the J end lost 5 bases, and 9 bases lay between the germline ends. The CDR3 consists of 14 residues. CDR3 nucleotide sequence: TGTGCCAGCTCACCAAGTGAAGGTACCGGGGAGCTGTTTTTT. It translates to CASSPSEGTGELFF.

The chain carries TRBV7-6 and TRBJ2-1, with 9 bases aligning to TRBD2. V shed 5 bases, J shed 4 bases, and the junction held 3 bases outside the gene matches. The CDR3 covers 14 residues. Germline CDR1 SGHVS, CDR2 FNYEAQ. The CDR3 DNA is TGTGCCAGCAGCCGTAGCGGGAGTTACAATGAGCAGTTCTTC. It translates to CASSRSGSYNEQFF.

CDR3 amino acids: CASSFPLSPGELFF. The CDR3 DNA reads as TGTGCCAGCAGCTTCCCCCTGTCTCCCGGGGAGCTGTTTTTT. The chain recombines TRBV7-2 with TRBJ2-2; unclear D gene. Germline CDR1 SGHTA, CDR2 FQGNSA. The CDR3 extends over 14 amino acids. V was clipped by 3 bases and J by 6 bases, with 11 bases between them.

The chain couples TRBV29-1 to TRBJ2-7; 9 positions agree with TRBD2. After removal of 6 bases from V and 4 bases from J, the junction contained 16 bases not matched to a gene. The germline V gene encodes CDR1 SQVTM and CDR2 ANQGSEA. The CDR3 runs to 16 residues. CDR3 coding DNA: TGCAGCGTCTCCGGAGAGACTAGCGGAAGAAGTTACGAGCAGTACTTC. It encodes CSVSGETSGRSYEQYF.

The chain carries TRBV18 and TRBJ2-5, with unresolved D. The length of the CDR3 is 12 residues. Germline V gene data show CDR1 as KGHSH and CDR2 as LQKENI. V was trimmed by 3 bases and J by 5 bases, leaving 7 bases between them. In nucleotides, the CDR3 is TGTGCCAGCTCACCTGGTCTGGAGACCCAGTACTTC. It translates to CASSPGLETQYF.

This rearrangement joins TRBV18 to TRBJ1-3; 8 nucleotides align to TRBD1. Germline-derived CDR1 and CDR2 are KGHSH and LQKENI. The junction had 5 bases not matched to a gene; V was cut back by 3 bases and J by 4 bases. This CDR3 comprises 15 residues. The CDR3 region is CASSPGQGSGNTIYF. The CDR3 DNA is TGTGCCAGCTCACCCGGACAGGGATCGGGAAACACCATATATTTT.

The V and J genes are TRBV18 and TRBJ2-7; 10 bases are shared with TRBD2. V was pared by 2 bases and J by 7 bases, with 5 bases of the junction left unmatched. Germline V gene sequence: CDR1 KGHSH, CDR2 LQKENI. The CDR3 is 14 residues long. The CDR3 sequence is CASSPGTSALEQYF. As DNA, the CDR3 is TGTGCCAGCTCACCAGGGACTAGCGCTCTGGAGCAGTACTTC.

The chain carries TRBV30 and TRBJ1-3; D ambiguous. V lost 4 bases to trimming and J lost 4 bases, with 8 bases between them. Germline values: CDR1 GTSNPN, CDR2 SVGIG (reference sequence). This CDR3 region has 12 residues. The CDR3 DNA sequence: TGTGCCTGGACGGCCGCCGGAAACACCATATATTTT. Its protein product is CAWTAAGNTIYF.

This chain links TRBV9 with TRBJ2-7; D is perhaps TRBD1 or TRBD2 (6 bases each). There are 15 residues in the CDR3. Germline CDR1 and CDR2: SGDLS and YYNGEE. V lost 0 bases to trimming and J lost 2 bases, with 12 bases between them. The CDR3 sequence: CASSVGGGGAYEQYF. Written as DNA, the CDR3 is TGTGCCAGCAGCGTAGGTGGAGGGGGAGCCTACGAGCAGTACTTC.

This CDR3 reads CASSPEAGEGDQPQHF. The CDR3 DNA reads TGTGCCAGCAGCCCAGAAGCAGGAGAAGGGGATCAGCCCCAGCATTTT. The genes are TRBV4-2 and TRBJ1-5, with a tentative D call TRBD1 (5 bases). Germline V gene sequence: CDR1 LGHNA, CDR2 YNFKEQ. Trimming cost V 4 bases and J 5 bases, with 18 bases left between them. The CDR3 loop spans 16 amino acids.

This chain uses TRBV10-3 with TRBJ2-1, with a weak D call TRBD2 (6 bases). Looked up from germline, CDR1 is ENHRY and CDR2 is SYGVKD. V lost 0 bases and J lost 10, with 19 bases in between. The CDR3 totals 16 residues. CDR3 in amino acids: CAISESSSGVLKEQFF. As DNA, the CDR3 is TGTGCCATCAGTGAGTCGAGTAGCGGCGTTTTGAAGGAGCAGTTCTTC.

V gene TRBV6-5 combines with J gene TRBJ2-5, with D maybe TRBD2 (6 bases). The closer fit of TRBJ2-7 to the DNA end suggests the J call may be wrong. Germline CDR1 is MNHEY and CDR2 is SVGAGI. This CDR3 region has 14 residues. CDR3 amino acids: CASSPGLVSYEQYF. Written as DNA, the CDR3 is TGTGCCAGCAGCCCGGGACTGGTTTCCTACGAGCAGTACTTC.

This clone was found once. The junction departs from the called germline gene at one end, perhaps through a read error. The chain joins TRBV5-6 to TRBJ2-1; D is uncertain. The CDR3 has 13 residues. CDR1 and CDR2 (germline): SGHDT, YYEEEE. CDR3: CASSLVGPVSGLF. CDR3 nucleotides: TGTGCCAGCAGCTTGGTAGGGCCAGTCTCCGGCCTCTTC.

The CDR3 spells CASRYLGQETQYF. The CDR3 DNA is TGTGCCAGCAGATACCTGGGCCAAGAGACCCAGTACTTC. The J gene is TRBJ2-5, the V gene TRBV27; no firm D call. Trimming took 6 bases from V and 1 from J, leaving 9 bases between them. The CDR3 consists of 13 residues. Germline-derived CDR1 and CDR2 are MNHEY and SMNVEV (reference sequence).

The CDR3 DNA sequence: TGTGCCTGGAGTCCAGCGCCTGGAAACACCATATATTTT. This encodes CAWSPAPGNTIYF. This chain joins TRBV30 and TRBJ1-3; D is uncertain. The CDR3 sequence is 13 residues long. Germline V gives CDR1 GTSNPN, CDR2 SVGIG (reference sequence). The V and J ends lost 2 bases and 2 bases respectively, with 7 bases between them.

This sequence joins TRBV5-6 and TRBJ2-7; 8 nucleotides agree with TRBD2. V lost 0 bases, J lost 2 bases, and 7 bases stayed unmatched. The germline gives CDR1 SGHDT, CDR2 YYEEEE. The CDR3 runs 16 residues. CDR3 protein: CASSLGPGLETYEQYF. The CDR3 coding sequence is TGTGCCAGCAGCTTGGGACCGGGACTAGAGACCTACGAGCAGTACTTC. The complete variable domain, with remaining parts taken from reference TRBV5-6 and TRBJ2-7, reads DAGVTQSPTHLIKTRGQQVTLRCSPKSGHDTVSWYQQALGQGPQFIFQYYEEEERQRGNFPDRFSGHQFPNYSSELNVNALLLGDSALYLCASSLGPGLETYEQYFGPGTRLTVT.